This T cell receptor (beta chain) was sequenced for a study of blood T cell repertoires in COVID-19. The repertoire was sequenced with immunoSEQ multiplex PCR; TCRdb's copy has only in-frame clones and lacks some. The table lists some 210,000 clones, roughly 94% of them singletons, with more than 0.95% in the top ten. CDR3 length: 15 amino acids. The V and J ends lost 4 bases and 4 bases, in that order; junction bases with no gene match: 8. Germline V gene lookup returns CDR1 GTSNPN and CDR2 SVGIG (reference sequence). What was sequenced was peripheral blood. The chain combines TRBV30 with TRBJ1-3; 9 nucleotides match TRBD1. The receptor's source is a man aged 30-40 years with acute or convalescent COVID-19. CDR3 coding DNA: TGTGCCTGGACCCTAGGACAGGGGACAGGAAACACCATATATTTT. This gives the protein CAWTLGQGTGNTIYF.